This T cell receptor beta chain was sequenced for a study of cytomegalovirus exposure and HLA in healthy donors. This clone was detected only a few times. The length of the CDR3 is 15 residues. Germline CDR1 and CDR2: SNHLY and FYNNEI. Trimming cost V 5 bases and J 4 bases, with 16 bases left between them. It was with 60 Vbeta and 13 Jbeta primers that the PCR ran. Libraries were prepared by immunoSEQ multiplex PCR; TCRdb keeps only in-frame clonotypes and omits some of them. The sample contains some 200,000 clones, roughly 9.5% of which appear only once. The V call is TRBV2, the J call TRBJ2-3; weak D call: TRBD2 (5 bases). The sequence was obtained from a woman aged 25 to 39 in good health and CMV-seropositive. Sequencing used PBMCs. The CDR3 DNA reads TGTGCCAGCAGTCCCCTCGACCCACTAGCAGATACGCAGTATTTT. It encodes CASSPLDPLADTQYF.